What follows are 20 T cell receptor beta chains derived from one specimen sequenced in a study of blood T cell repertoires in COVID-19 (TCRdb year 2020). The method was the immunoSEQ multiplex PCR assay. This is the immuneACCESS table as TCRdb keeps it, with only in-frame sequences that have V and J called. A part of the clones is gone; compared with another copy, unresolved V genes explain less than half, and the rest is unexplained. The sample table shows fewer than 50,000 clones, and 80% are seen once. The ten largest clones add up to 15% to 20% of the sample. The sample was peripheral blood. The receptors shown here come from a man in his 70s with acute or convalescent COVID-19.

The chain is built from TRBV5-4 and TRBJ2-1; tentatively, D is TRBD1 (6 bases). This CDR3 region has 13 residues. Trimming cost V 2 bases and J 4 bases, with 7 bases left between them. From germline, CDR1 is SGHNT and CDR2 YYREEE (reference sequence). The DNA for the CDR3 is TGTGCCAGCAGCTTTACAGGGTACAATGAGCAGTTCTTC. Translating it yields CASSFTGYNEQFF. Together with reference TRBV5-4 and TRBJ2-1, the CDR3 gives the full variable domain: ETGVTQSPTHLIKTRGQQVTLRCSSQSGHNTVSWYQQALGQGPQFIFQYYREEENGRGNFPPRFSGLQFPNYSSELNVNALELDDSALYLCASSFTGYNEQFFGPGTRLTVL.

This sequence joins TRBV4-1 and TRBJ1-1; D might be TRBD1 (6 bases). Looked up from germline, CDR1 is MGHRA and CDR2 is YSYEKL. The CDR3 runs 14 residues. Trimming took off 6 bases at V and 4 bases at J, with 15 bases between the two ends. CDR3 nucleotide sequence: TGCGCCAGCAGTCGTCTTACAGGGCCCACTGAAGCTTTCTTT. Amino acid sequence: CASSRLTGPTEAFF.

The chain has TRBV6-5 and TRBJ2-1, with TRBD1 as a possible D gene (5 bases). V lost 5 bases, J lost 2 bases, and 13 bases lay in between. The CDR3 extends over 15 amino acids. CDR1 is MNHEY and CDR2 is SVGAGI in the germline V gene. CDR3 protein: CASSIKGLAYNEQFF. CDR3 coding DNA: TGTGCCAGCAGTATTAAGGGGCTCGCCTACAATGAGCAGTTCTTC.

The rearrangement uses TRBV9 and TRBJ2-1; a possible D gene is TRBD2 (6 bases). V was pared by 3 bases and J by 6 bases, with 7 bases between. Germline values: CDR1 SGDLS, CDR2 YYNGEE. This CDR3 has 12 amino acids. The CDR3 sequence is CASSGRGNEQFF. In nucleotides, the CDR3 is TGTGCCAGCAGCGGGCGGGGCAATGAGCAGTTCTTC.

The count of this clone is one. The V gene is TRBV19, the J gene TRBJ2-1, with D possibly TRBD1 on 5 matching bases. Germline lookup yields CDR1 LNHDA and CDR2 SQIVND (reference sequence). The CDR3 covers 14 residues. Here the CDR3 DNA reads TGTGCGACCGAACAACAGGTAGGCTACAATGAGCAGTTCTTC. Translated, it gives CATEQQVGYNEQFF. Full variable domain (rest looked up from reference TRBV19 and TRBJ2-1): DGGITQSPKYLFRKEGQNVTLSCEQNLNHDAMYWYRQDPGQGLRLIYYSQIVNDFQKGDIAEGYSVSREKKESFPLTVTSAQKNPTAFYLCATEQQVGYNEQFFGPGTRLTVL.

The genes are TRBV7-8 and TRBJ2-5, with 16 positions matching TRBD2. The CDR3 loop spans 18 amino acids. Germline V gene data show CDR1 as SGHVS and CDR2 as FQNEAQ. The trim removed 4 bases at V and 4 bases at J, leaving 9 bases unmatched. The CDR3 DNA sequence: TGTGCCAGCAGCTCAACCGGGACTAGCGGGGGGGTGCGAGAGACCCAGTACTTC. Encoded protein: CASSSTGTSGGVRETQYF.

Only a few counts were recorded for this clone. This rearrangement joins TRBV28 to TRBJ1-1; TRBD1 might be the D (5 bases). There are 15 residues in the CDR3. Germline values: CDR1 MDHEN, CDR2 SYDVKM. The ends were cut back, 5 bases at V and 4 bases at J, with 17 bases in the middle. CDR3 nucleotides: TGTGCCAGCAGTCCCCCAGAGGCGGGGGGCACTGAAGCTTTCTTT. Translated, it gives CASSPPEAGGTEAFF.

This clone appeared a few times. The rearrangement links TRBV5-5 to TRBJ2-3; 9 nucleotides align to TRBD1. Per the germline V gene, CDR1 is SGHKS and CDR2 is YYEKEE (reference sequence). The CDR3 loop spans 15 amino acids. V trimming: 5 bases; J trimming: 6 bases; junction bases outside the gene matches: 10. The CDR3 DNA is TGTGCCAGCAGACGAACCGGGACAGGGCTGGATACGCAGTATTTT. Translation: CASRRTGTGLDTQYF.

The chain joins TRBV6-5 to TRBJ1-2; D is possibly TRBD1 (5 bases). Germline loops: CDR1 MNHEY, CDR2 SVGAGI. The V end lost 6 bases, the J end lost 7 bases, and 21 bases lay between the germline ends. There are 15 residues in the CDR3. CDR3 coding DNA: TGTGCCAGCAGCTTACAGGCCAGGGCTTTGAGTGGCTACACCTTC. Translating gives CASSLQARALSGYTF.

A few counts support this clone. This chain joins TRBV6-5 and TRBJ2-7, with TRBD1 matching over 9 bases. Trimming at V came to 6 bases and at J to 5 bases, leaving 11 bases not matched to a gene. Germline V lookup: CDR1 MNHEY, CDR2 SVGAGI. This CDR3 is 15 amino acids long. The CDR3 sequence: CASSGDRARGDEQYF. The CDR3 DNA is TGTGCCAGCAGCGGGGACAGGGCGAGGGGAGACGAGCAGTACTTC.

V usage is TRBV18 and J usage is TRBJ1-1; a weak D match, TRBD1 (5 bases). With 4 bases removed from V and 1 base from J, the gap between germline ends came to 10 bases. From germline, CDR1 is KGHSH and CDR2 LQKENI. There are 14 residues in the CDR3. The CDR3 DNA follows: TGTGCCAGCTCACGAGACAGAAAGAACACTGAAGCTTTCTTT. Translated, it gives CASSRDRKNTEAFF.

This clone occurred once. The V and J genes are TRBV5-4 and TRBJ2-1; TRBD1 might be the D (6 bases). CDR3 size: 17 residues. Trimming stripped 0 bases from V and 2 bases from J, with 15 bases between. Germline-derived CDR1 and CDR2 are SGHNT and YYREEE (reference sequence). The CDR3 bases are TGTGCCAGCAGCTTGGGTACTAGGGGGTTGACCTACAATGAGCAGTTCTTC. Its translation is CASSLGTRGLTYNEQFF.

The chain is built from TRBV11-2 and TRBJ1-4, with 8 bases that match TRBD1. The V gene end was trimmed by 5 bases and the J gene end by 2 bases; junction bases not matched to a gene: 16. In germline, CDR1 is SGHAT, CDR2 FQNNGV. This CDR3 spans 19 amino acids. The CDR3 DNA reads TGTGCCAGCAGCCCCCTTAGCGTCAGGGGGCGCGGGACTAATGAAAAACTGTTTTTT. This encodes CASSPLSVRGRGTNEKLFF.

This clone was counted only a few times. The rearrangement uses TRBV6-6 and TRBJ1-2; 11 bases are shared with TRBD1. J gave up 13 bases and V 7 bases, and 11 bases lay outside the gene matches. This CDR3 region has 13 residues. Germline CDR1 reads MNHNY; CDR2 reads SVGAGI (reference sequence). CDR3 DNA sequence: TGTGCCAGCACCGGAGGCGGACAGGGGGCAAGCACCTTC. It translates to CASTGGGQGASTF.

V and J are TRBV6-5 and TRBJ1-5; D unresolved. The germline CDR1 and CDR2 sequences are MNHEY and SVGAGI. V was cut by 2 bases and J by 0 bases, with 11 bases left in between. The CDR3 has 16 amino acids. The CDR3 sequence: CASSYGGPYSNQPQHF. The CDR3 DNA reads TGTGCCAGCAGTTACGGCGGTCCGTATAGCAATCAGCCCCAGCATTTT.

As DNA, the CDR3 is TGTGCCAGCAGTTACGGGCTTCTGATGAACACTGAAGCTTTCTTT. Translated, it gives CASSYGLLMNTEAFF. This sequence joins TRBV6-5 and TRBJ1-1; D is ambiguous. Per germline, CDR1 MNHEY and CDR2 SVGAGI. This CDR3 region has 15 residues. Trimming cost V 2 bases and J 0 bases, with 10 bases left between them.

In its sample, this clone was seen once. The J gene is TRBJ1-1, the V gene TRBV20-1, with D maybe TRBD1 (6 bases). CDR1 is DFQATT, CDR2 SNEGSKA, per germline (reference sequence). The germline V and J ends were trimmed by 3 bases and 1 base, with 15 bases remaining between them. This CDR3 has 15 amino acids. CDR3: CSASRGIVSNTEAFF. The CDR3 DNA follows: TGCAGTGCTAGTAGGGGGATTGTATCGAACACTGAAGCTTTCTTT.

The chain links TRBV6-4 to TRBJ2-2; a possible D gene is TRBD1 (6 bases). Between the trimmed V and J ends, which lost 7 bases and 4 bases, there was a span of 16 bases. This CDR3 has 15 amino acids. Germline V gives CDR1 MRHNA, CDR2 SNTAGT. As DNA, the CDR3 is TGTGCCAGCAAGCTACAGGGCGCCGGCACCGGGGAGCTGTTTTTT. It codes for CASKLQGAGTGELFF.

This rearrangement joins TRBV7-8 to TRBJ2-2; 8 bases match TRBD2. CDR1 and CDR2 (germline): SGHVS, FQNEAQ. This CDR3 is built from 15 residues. Trimming removed 5 bases from V and 5 bases from J; junction bases left unmatched: 7. CDR3 loop: CASSQITGGTGELFF. CDR3 nucleotide sequence: TGTGCCAGCAGCCAGATAACGGGGGGGACCGGGGAGCTGTTTTTT. The whole variable domain, remainder taken from reference TRBV7-8 and TRBJ2-2, is GAGVSQSPRYKVAKRGQDVALRCDPISGHVSLFWYQQALGQGPEFLTYFQNEAQLDKSGLPSDRFFAERPEGSVSTLKIQRTQQEDSAVYLCASSQITGGTGELFFGEGSRLTVL.

This chain joins TRBV5-1 and TRBJ1-4; possibly TRBD1 for D (5 bases). Trimming stripped 4 bases from V and 4 bases from J, with 8 bases between. Germline V lookup: CDR1 SGHRS, CDR2 YFSETQ. The CDR3 spans 13 residues. The CDR3 DNA is TGCGCCAGCAGCCGGGACTTTAATGAAAAACTGTTTTTT. Translated, it gives CASSRDFNEKLFF.